The text below deals with one T cell receptor (beta chain). As yet, its antigen is unknown. PCR used 60 Vbeta primers and 13 Jbeta primers. TCRdb keeps only in-frame clones here, not all; method: immunoSEQ multiplex PCR. There are over 100,000 clones in the sample; around two thirds occur only once, and 2% to 3% lies in the top ten. This specimen comes from a study of cytomegalovirus exposure and HLA in healthy donors. General study findings and limits: Reportedly, a later analysis found an Asian-associated ancestry cluster had fewer N-insertions than the roughly 700-donor mean.

This CDR3 has 13 residues. The ends were cut back, 1 base at V and 11 bases at J, with 14 bases in the middle. Germline V gives CDR1 LNHDA, CDR2 SQIVND (reference sequence). This chain uses TRBV19 with TRBJ1-1, with TRBD1 as a possible D gene (5 bases). The receptor's source is a woman aged 40-49 years in good health and CMV-seronegative. Material for sequencing was PBMCs. The chain's CDR3 is CASSIGGGRVAFF. The CDR3 DNA reads TGTGCCAGTAGTATAGGGGGAGGCAGGGTTGCTTTCTTT.